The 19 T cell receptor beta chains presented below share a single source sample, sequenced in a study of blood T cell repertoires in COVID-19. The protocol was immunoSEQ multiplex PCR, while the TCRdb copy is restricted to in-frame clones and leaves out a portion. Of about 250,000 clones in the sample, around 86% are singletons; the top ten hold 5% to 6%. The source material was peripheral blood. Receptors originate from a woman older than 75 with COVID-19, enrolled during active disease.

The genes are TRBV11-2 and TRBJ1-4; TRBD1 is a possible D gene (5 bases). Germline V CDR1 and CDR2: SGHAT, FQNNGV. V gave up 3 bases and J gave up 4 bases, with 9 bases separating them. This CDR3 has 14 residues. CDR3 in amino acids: CASSFRQLNEKLFF. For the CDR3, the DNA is TGTGCCAGCAGCTTTCGACAGCTTAATGAAAAACTGTTTTTT.

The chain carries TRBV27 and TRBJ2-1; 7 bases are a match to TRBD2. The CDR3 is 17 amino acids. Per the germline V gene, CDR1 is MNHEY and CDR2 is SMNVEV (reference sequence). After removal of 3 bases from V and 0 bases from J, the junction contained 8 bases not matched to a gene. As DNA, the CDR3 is TGTGCCAGCAGTTTTGCGGCGGGGGTCAGCTCCTACAATGAGCAGTTCTTC. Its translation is CASSFAAGVSSYNEQFF.

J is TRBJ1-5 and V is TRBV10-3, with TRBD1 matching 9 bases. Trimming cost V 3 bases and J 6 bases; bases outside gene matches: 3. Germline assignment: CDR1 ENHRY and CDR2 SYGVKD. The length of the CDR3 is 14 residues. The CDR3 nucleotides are TGTGCCATCAGTGAACAGGGGGCCGCTCAGCCCCAGCATTTT. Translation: CAISEQGAAQPQHF.

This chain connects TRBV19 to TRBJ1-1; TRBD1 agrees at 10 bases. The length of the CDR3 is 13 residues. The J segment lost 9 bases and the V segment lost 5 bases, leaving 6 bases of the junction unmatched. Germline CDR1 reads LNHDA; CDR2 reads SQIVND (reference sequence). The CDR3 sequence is CASSPRTGGQAFF. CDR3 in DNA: TGTGCCAGTAGTCCAAGGACAGGGGGACAAGCTTTCTTT.

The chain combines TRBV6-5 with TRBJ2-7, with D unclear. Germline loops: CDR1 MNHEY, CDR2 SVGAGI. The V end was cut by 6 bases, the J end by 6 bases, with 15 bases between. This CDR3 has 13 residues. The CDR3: CASSLAPVGEQYV. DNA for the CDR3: TGTGCCAGCAGCCTCGCCCCGGTCGGCGAGCAGTACGTC.

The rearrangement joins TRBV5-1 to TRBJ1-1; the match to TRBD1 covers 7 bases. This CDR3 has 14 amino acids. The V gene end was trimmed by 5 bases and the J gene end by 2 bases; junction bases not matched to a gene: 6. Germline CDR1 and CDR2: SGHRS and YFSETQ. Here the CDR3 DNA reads TGCGCCAGCAGATCCCAGGGGGGCAACACTGAAGCTTTCTTT. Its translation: CASRSQGGNTEAFF. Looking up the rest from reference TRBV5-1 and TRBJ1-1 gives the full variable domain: KAGVTQTPRYLIKTRGQQVTLSCSPISGHRSVSWYQQTPGQGLQFLFEYFSETQRNKGNFPGRFSGRQFSNSRSEMNVSTLELGDSALYLCASRSQGGNTEAFFGQGTRLTVV.

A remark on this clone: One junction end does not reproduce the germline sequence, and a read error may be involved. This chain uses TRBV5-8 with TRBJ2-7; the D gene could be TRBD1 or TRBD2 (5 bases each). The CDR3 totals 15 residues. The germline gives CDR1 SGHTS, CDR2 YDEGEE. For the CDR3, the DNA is TGTGCCAACAGCTTGGGACCAGGGAACTCCTACGAGCAGTACTTC. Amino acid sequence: CANSLGPGNSYEQYF.

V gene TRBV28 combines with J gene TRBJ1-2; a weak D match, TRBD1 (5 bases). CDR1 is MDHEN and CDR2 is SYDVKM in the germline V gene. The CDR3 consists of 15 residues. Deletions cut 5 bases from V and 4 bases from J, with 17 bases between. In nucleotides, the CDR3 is TGTGCCAGCAGTATTAAACAGGCCCTTCGCTATGGCTACACCTTC. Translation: CASSIKQALRYGYTF.

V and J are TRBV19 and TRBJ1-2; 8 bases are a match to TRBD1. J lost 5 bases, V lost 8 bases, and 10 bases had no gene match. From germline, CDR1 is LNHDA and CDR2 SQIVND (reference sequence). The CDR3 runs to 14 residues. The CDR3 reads CASSTGVKWYGYTF. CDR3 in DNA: TGTGCCAGTTCGACAGGGGTTAAATGGTATGGCTACACCTTC.

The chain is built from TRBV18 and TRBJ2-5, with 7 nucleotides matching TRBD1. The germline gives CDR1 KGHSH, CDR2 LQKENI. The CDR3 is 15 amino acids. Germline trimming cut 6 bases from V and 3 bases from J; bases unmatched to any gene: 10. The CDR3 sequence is CASSPEQGSKETQYF. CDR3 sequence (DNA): TGTGCCAGCTCTCCTGAACAGGGGAGCAAAGAGACCCAGTACTTC.

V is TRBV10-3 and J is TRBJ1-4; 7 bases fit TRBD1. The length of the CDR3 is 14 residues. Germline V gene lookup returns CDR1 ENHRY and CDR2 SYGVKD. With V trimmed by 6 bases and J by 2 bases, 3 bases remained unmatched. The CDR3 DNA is TGTGCCATCAGGCCAGGGGGGACTAATGAAAAACTGTTTTTT. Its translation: CAIRPGGTNEKLFF.

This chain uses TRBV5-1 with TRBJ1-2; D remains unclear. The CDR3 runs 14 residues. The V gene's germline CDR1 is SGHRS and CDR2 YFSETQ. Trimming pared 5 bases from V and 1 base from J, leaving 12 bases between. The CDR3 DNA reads TGCGCCAGCAGGCCGCCAGGCCTTAACTATGGCTACACCTTC. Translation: CASRPPGLNYGYTF.

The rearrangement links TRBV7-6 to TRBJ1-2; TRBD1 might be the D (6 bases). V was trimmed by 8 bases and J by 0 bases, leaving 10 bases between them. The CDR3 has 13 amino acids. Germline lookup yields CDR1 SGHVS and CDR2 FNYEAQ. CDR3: CASGQGPNYGYTF. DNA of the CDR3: TGTGCCAGCGGCCAGGGGCCTAACTATGGCTACACCTTC.

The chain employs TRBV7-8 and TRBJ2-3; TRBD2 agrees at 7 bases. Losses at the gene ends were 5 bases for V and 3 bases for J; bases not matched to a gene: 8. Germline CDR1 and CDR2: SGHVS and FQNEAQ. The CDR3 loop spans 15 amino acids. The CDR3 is CASSLTGEGTDTQYF. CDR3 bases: TGTGCCAGCAGCCTAACCGGGGAGGGGACAGATACGCAGTATTTT.

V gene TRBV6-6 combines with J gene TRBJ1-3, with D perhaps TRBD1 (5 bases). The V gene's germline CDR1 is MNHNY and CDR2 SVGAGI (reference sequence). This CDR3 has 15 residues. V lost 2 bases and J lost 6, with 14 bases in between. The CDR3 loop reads CASSYGEGRLNTIYF. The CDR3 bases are TGTGCCAGCAGTTACGGGGAGGGGCGACTAAACACCATATATTTT.

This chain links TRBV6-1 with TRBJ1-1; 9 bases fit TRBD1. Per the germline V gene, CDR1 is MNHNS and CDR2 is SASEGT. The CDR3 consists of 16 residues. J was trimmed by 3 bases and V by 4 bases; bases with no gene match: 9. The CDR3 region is CASSAGQGILDTEAFF. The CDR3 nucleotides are TGTGCCAGCAGTGCTGGACAGGGGATATTAGACACTGAAGCTTTCTTT.

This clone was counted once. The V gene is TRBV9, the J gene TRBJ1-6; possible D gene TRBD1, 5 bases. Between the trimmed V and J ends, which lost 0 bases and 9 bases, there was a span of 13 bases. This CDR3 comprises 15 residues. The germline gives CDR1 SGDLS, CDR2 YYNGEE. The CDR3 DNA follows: TGTGCCAGCAGCGTAGGACAGCCCTCGACTTCACCCCTCCACTTT. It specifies CASSVGQPSTSPLHF.

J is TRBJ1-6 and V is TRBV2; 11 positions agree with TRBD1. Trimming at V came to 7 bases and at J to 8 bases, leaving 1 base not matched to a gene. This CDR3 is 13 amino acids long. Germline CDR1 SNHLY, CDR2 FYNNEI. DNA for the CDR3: TGTGCCAGCAAGGGACAGGGGGATTCACCCCTCCACTTT. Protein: CASKGQGDSPLHF.

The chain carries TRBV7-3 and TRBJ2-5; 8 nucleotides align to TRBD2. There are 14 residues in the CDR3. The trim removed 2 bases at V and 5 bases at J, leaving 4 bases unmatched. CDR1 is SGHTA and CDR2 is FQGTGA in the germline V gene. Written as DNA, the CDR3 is TGTGCCAGCAGCTTAGGGGCTAGCGGGGAGACCCAGTACTTC. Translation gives CASSLGASGETQYF.